The T cell receptor beta chain under discussion was sequenced for a study of Ad26.COV2.S vaccination and SARS-CoV-2 variants. Study as a whole: Donor got 5x10^10 or 1x10^11 viral particles of Ad26.COV2.S.

The protocol was immunoSEQ multiplex PCR, while the TCRdb copy is restricted to in-frame clones and leaves out a portion. The sample lists about 680,000 clones, around 92% occurring once. Sample treatment: around 19 received Ad26.COV2.S at low or high dose, single or two shots; about 5 received placebo; per-sample allocation not given. After the first vaccine or placebo injection, samples were drawn on day 63. Donor was an adult aged 18-55 years in Boston. V shed 4 bases and J 4 bases; nucleotides not matched to a gene: 6. Germline-derived CDR1 and CDR2 are SGHRS and YFSETQ. The CDR3 loop spans 15 amino acids. This clone showed up just once.

The receptor was derived from a person aged 18-65 years who received the Ad26.COV2.S COVID-19 vaccine or a placebo. Sequenced here: peripheral blood, sampled in a trial of Ad26.COV2.S vaccine versus placebo. This chain connects TRBV5-1 to TRBJ2-2; 8 bases are shared with TRBD2. This chain's CDR3 is CASSGSGSPTGELFF. The CDR3 DNA is TGCGCCAGCAGCGGGAGCGGGAGCCCCACCGGGGAGCTGTTTTTT.